This TCR beta chain was sequenced during a study of OX40 agonist ivuxolimab in advanced cancers. Drawing of blood for sampling happened at baseline, at cycle 4 day 1, and at cycle 7 day 1. The CDR3 consists of 13 residues. V dropped 6 bases and J dropped 1 base, with 12 bases sitting between them. Germline assignment: CDR1 SQVTM and CDR2 ANQGSEA. This table comes from immunoSEQ multiplex PCR, and its TCRdb copy is limited to in-frame clones, with some not included. This sample has more than 65,000 clones, with about four fifths found just once. In the case of this clone: The antigen remains undetermined.

General study results and limits: Relative to CD4+ cells, CD8+ T cells on average had more expanded clones. Certain nonresponders likewise exhibited a low normalized T-cell clonal expansion.

The receptor was derived from an adult with an advanced solid tumor such as melanoma, head and neck, liver or kidney cancer. The chain has TRBV29-1 and TRBJ1-1, with D unclear. The input for sequencing was CD4+ or CD8+ T cells sorted from blood, taken in a trial of the OX40 agonist ivuxolimab. The CDR3 sequence: CSVSREGNTEAFF. The CDR3 region has the DNA TGCAGCGTCTCCCGTGAGGGGAACACTGAAGCTTTCTTT.